The text below deals with one T cell receptor beta chain. This clone was found many times. Its antigen specificity is not known. Within one base of it there is no much larger clone, and no base qualities were kept. All of the isolated RNA was reverse transcribed with the High Capacity cDNA Reverse Transcription Kit, so expressed TCRB transcripts were sequenced. Naive, central memory and regulatory T cell samples underwent deep immunoSEQ sequencing, averaging approximately 3.3 million total reads per sample. After sorted cells were lysed in RLT buffer, RNA was extracted with DNase-treated RNeasy Micro or Mini kits, with the choice depending on cell number. Each cell subset was processed separately to prevent cross-contamination, with patient and healthy donor samples processed together. The immunoSEQ multiplex PCR was used to amplify TCRB sequences from cDNA, yielding 87-bp fragments that span the CDR3 region. The amplicons were sequenced using the Illumina HiSeq platform. Regarding the original processing steps: Synthetic template baselines were used to correct PCR bias computationally, reads within Hamming distance 2 were collapsed together, and singletons that could not be merged were discarded. By aligning reads against IMGT, V, D and J genes, CDR3 length, and insertions or deletions at six rearrangement sites were assigned. Within each subset, clonotype counts were normalized to sorted cell number, after which true diversity and Gini coefficients were computed with the tcR R package. The overlap coefficient, calculated on TCRB nucleotide sequences, was used to quantify repertoire sharing. Held by TCRdb, this immuneACCESS table contains in-frame sequences only and omits some clones. Under half of the omission traces to an unresolved V gene where checked; the cause of the rest is unknown. The V and J calls and clone size come from that table; D and trimming were worked out from the DNA. The sample table shows around 300,000 clones, and about 7.8% are seen once. The ten largest clonotypes hold more than 0.8% of the sample.

The CDR3 runs 13 residues from the cysteine to the phenylalanine. Kept here is only the CDR3 DNA, which spans 39 bases and is read in frame from base 1. Trimming costs V 6 bases and J 7 bases, and their ends lie 15 bases apart. For CDR1 and CDR2, the germline V gene lists MNHEY and SVGAGI. This specimen comes from a study of beta chain features in type 1 diabetes (dated by TCRdb to about 2018). Background for the entire study: Mean age, gender distribution, total cell number and subset yield did not differ between patients and healthy donors. Across all samples, some 110,000,000 sorted cells were examined, and cell number per subset correlated strongly with RNA yield. In the study, TCRB repertoires of sorted circulating CD4+ T cell subsets from recently diagnosed type 1 diabetes patients were compared with those of matched healthy donors. Regulatory and stem cell-like memory subsets were obtained from only 8 patients and roughly eight healthy donors, while naive and central memory subsets were obtained from all 28 donors. Points the paper makes about the study in general: HLA sub-analyses involved small numbers of individuals, so any influence of HLA type on TCRB rearrangement remained unresolved. Type 1 diabetes patients showed a moderate but significant shortening of TCRB CDR3 length in all four CD4+ subsets. Sequencing cDNA rather than genomic DNA could over-represent highly expressing activated cells, although activation and CD3 levels did not differ between groups. Patients with type 1 diabetes made fewer insertions and deleted more nucleotides at VDJ recombination sites, implying thymic rearrangement abnormalities. Naive, central memory and regulatory TCRB repertoires appeared to be more alike among patients than among healthy donors. PCR might favor shorter templates, but patient and control samples were amplified and corrected together, so any skew would affect both groups equally.

From each donor, a single peripheral blood sample of roughly 0.11 L on average was drawn into heparinised tubes. Naive, central memory, regulatory and stem cell-like memory CD4+ T cells were sorted on a BD FACSAria II using a panel including CD45RO, CCR7, CD25, CD127, CD95 and CD27. A purity above 98% was achieved for all sorted populations. PBMCs were separated immediately by Lymphoprep density gradient centrifugation and were stained directly, without being cultured. Samples were stained and sorted in pairs, with one healthy donor and one patient per experiment, so that batch effects were minimized.

Sequenced material: central memory CD4+ T cells from blood. The clonotype comes from a woman younger than 30 in good health. The chain couples TRBV6-5 to TRBJ1-1; the best D guess is TRBD1, with 5 bases matching. The DNA reads TGTGCCAGCAGACGTATTGACAGAAATGAAGCTTTCTTT. Its translation reads: CASRRIDRNEAFF.